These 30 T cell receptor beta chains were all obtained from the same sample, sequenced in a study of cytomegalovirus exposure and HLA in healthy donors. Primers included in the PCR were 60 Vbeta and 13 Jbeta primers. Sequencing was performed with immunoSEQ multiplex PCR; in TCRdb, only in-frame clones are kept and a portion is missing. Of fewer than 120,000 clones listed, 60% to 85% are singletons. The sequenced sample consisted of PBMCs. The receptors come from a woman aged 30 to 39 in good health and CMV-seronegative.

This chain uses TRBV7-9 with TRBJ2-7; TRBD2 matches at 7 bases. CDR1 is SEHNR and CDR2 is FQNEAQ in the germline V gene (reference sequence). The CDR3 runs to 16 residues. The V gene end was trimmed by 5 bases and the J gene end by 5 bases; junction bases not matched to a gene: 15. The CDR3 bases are TGTGCCAGCAGCGCCTGGGGGGGAGGAGATCTTCACGAGCAGTACTTC. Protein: CASSAWGGGDLHEQYF.

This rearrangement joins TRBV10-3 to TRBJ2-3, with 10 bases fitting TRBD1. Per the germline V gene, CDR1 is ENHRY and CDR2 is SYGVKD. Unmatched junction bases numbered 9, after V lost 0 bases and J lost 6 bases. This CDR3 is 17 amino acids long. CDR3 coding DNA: TGTGCCATCAGTGAGTCTCACGGGACAGGGGAGACCGATACGCAGTATTTT. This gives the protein CAISESHGTGETDTQYF.

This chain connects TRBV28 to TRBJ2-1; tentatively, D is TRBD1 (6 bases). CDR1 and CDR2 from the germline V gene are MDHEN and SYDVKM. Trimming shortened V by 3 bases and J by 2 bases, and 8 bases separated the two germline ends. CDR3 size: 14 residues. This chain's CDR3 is CASSLKGAYNEQFF. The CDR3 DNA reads TGTGCCAGCAGTTTGAAGGGGGCCTACAATGAGCAGTTCTTC. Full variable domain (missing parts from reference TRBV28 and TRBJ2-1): DVKVTQSSRYLVKRTGEKVFLECVQDMDHENMFWYRQDPGLGLRLIYFSYDVKMKEKGDIPEGYSVSREKKERFSLILESASTNQTSMYLCASSLKGAYNEQFFGPGTRLTVL.

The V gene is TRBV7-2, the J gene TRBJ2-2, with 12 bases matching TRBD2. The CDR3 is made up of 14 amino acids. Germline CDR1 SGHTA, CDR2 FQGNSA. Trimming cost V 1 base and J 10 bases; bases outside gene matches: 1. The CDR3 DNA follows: TGTGCCAGCAGCTTAGGACTAGCGGGAGAGGAGCTGTTTTTT. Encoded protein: CASSLGLAGEELFF. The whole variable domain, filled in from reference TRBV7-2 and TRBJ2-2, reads GAGVSQSPSNKVTEKGKDVELRCDPISGHTALYWYRQSLGQGLEFLIYFQGNSAPDKSGLPSDRFSAERTGGSVSTLTIQRTQQEDSAVYLCASSLGLAGEELFFGEGSRLTVL.

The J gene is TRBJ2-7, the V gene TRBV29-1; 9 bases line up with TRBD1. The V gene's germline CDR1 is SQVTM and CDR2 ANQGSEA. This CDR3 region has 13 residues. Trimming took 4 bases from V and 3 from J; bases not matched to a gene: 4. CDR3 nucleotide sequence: TGCAGCGTTGGGACAGGGGATCTCTACGAGCAGTACTTC. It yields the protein CSVGTGDLYEQYF.

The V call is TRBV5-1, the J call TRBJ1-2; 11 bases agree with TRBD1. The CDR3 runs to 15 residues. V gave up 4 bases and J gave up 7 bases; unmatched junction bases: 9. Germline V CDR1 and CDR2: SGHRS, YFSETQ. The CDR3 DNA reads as TGCGCCAGCAGCCCTGGTGGACAGGGGGCGGCTGGCTACACCTTC. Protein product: CASSPGGQGAAGYTF. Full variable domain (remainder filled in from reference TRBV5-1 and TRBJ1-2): KAGVTQTPRYLIKTRGQQVTLSCSPISGHRSVSWYQQTPGQGLQFLFEYFSETQRNKGNFPGRFSGRQFSNSRSEMNVSTLELGDSALYLCASSPGGQGAAGYTFGSGTRLTVV.

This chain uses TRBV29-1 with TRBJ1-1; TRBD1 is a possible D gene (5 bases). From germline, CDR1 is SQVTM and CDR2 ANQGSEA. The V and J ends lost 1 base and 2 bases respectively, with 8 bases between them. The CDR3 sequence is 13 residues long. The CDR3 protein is CSVEGQTNTEAFF. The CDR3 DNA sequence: TGCAGCGTTGAAGGACAGACTAACACTGAAGCTTTCTTT.

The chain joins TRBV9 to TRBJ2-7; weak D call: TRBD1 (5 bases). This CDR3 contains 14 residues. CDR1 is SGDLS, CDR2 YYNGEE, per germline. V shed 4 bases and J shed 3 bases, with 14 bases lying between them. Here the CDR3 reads CASSQGWTNYEQYF. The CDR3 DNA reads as TGTGCCAGCAGCCAGGGCTGGACAAACTACGAGCAGTACTTC.

This CDR3 is CAIRKGVGVGEQYF. The CDR3 nucleotides read TGTGCCATCCGTAAGGGGGTAGGGGTAGGCGAGCAGTACTTC. V and J are TRBV28 and TRBJ2-7; maybe TRBD1 (6 bases). Germline CDR1 reads MDHEN; CDR2 reads SYDVKM. CDR3 size: 14 residues. Trimming took off 10 bases at V and 6 bases at J, with 22 bases between the two ends.

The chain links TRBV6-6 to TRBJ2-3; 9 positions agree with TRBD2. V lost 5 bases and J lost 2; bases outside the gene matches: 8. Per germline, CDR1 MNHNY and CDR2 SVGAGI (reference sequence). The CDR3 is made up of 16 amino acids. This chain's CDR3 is CASSRPPSGNTDTQYF. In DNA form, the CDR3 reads TGTGCCAGCAGTCGACCCCCTAGCGGGAACACAGATACGCAGTATTTT.

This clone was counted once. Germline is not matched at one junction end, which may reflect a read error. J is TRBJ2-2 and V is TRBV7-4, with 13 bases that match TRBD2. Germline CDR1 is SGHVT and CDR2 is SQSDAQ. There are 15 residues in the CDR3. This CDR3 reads CASSERLAGGRGAVF. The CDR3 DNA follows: TGTGCCAGCAGCGAAAGACTAGCGGGAGGTCGGGGAGCTGTTTTT.

This CDR3 is CASSVEPSYGYTF. The DNA of the CDR3 is TGTGCCAGCAGCGTAGAGCCTAGCTATGGCTACACCTTC. The V call is TRBV9, the J call TRBJ1-2; D is ambiguous. V lost 0 bases, J lost 4 bases, and 7 bases lay in between. CDR3 length: 13 residues. CDR1 SGDLS and CDR2 YYNGEE come from the germline V gene. Using reference TRBV9 and TRBJ1-2 for the parts outside the CDR3, the full variable domain is DSGVTQTPKHLITATGQRVTLRCSPRSGDLSVYWYQQSLDQGLQFLIQYYNGEERAKGNILERFSAQQFPDLHSELNLSSLELGDSALYFCASSVEPSYGYTFGSGTRLTVV.

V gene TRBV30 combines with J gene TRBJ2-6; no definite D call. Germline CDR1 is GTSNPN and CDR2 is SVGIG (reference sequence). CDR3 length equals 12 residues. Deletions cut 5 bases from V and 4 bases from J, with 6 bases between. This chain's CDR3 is CAWGPGANVLTF. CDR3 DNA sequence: TGTGCCTGGGGGCCCGGGGCCAACGTCCTGACTTTC.

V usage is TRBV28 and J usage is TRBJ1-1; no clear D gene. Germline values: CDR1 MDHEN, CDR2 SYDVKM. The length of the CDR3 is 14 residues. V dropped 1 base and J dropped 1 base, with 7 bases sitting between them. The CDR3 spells CASSLLSQNTEAFF. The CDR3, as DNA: TGTGCCAGCAGTTTATTATCACAGAACACTGAAGCTTTCTTT.

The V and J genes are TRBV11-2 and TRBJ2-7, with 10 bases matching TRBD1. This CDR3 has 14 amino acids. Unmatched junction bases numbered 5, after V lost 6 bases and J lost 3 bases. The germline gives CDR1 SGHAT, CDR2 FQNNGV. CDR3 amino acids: CASSWTGGNYEQYF. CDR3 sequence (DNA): TGTGCCAGCAGTTGGACAGGGGGAAACTACGAGCAGTACTTC.

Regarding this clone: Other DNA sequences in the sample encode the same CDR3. DNA of the CDR3: TGCGCCAGCAGCCGGGGACAGTCCTACGAGCAGTACTTC. Its protein product is CASSRGQSYEQYF. The gene calls are TRBV4-3 and TRBJ2-7; 7 bases are shared with TRBD1. The germline CDR1 and CDR2 sequences are LGHNA and YSLEER. This CDR3 has 13 amino acids. Losses at the gene ends were 4 bases for V and 1 base for J; bases not matched to a gene: 1.

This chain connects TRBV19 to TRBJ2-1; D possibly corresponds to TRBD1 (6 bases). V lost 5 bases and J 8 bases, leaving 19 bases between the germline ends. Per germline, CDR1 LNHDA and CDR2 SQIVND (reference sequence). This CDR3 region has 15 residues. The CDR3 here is CASSQWTAQFDEQFF. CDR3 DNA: TGTGCCAGTAGTCAGTGGACAGCCCAATTCGATGAGCAGTTCTTC.

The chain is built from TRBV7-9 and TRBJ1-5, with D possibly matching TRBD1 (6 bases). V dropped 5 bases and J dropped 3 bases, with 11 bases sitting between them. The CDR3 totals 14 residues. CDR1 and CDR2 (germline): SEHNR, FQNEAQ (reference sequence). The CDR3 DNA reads TGTGCCAGCAGCACAGGGACATCCAATCAGCCCCAGCATTTT. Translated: CASSTGTSNQPQHF.

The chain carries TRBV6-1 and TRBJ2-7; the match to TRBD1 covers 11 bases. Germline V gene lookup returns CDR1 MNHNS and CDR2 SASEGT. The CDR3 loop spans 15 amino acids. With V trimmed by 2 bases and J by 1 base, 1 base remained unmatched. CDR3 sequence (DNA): TGTGCCAGCAGTGAATGGGACAGGGGGTCCTACGAGCAGTACTTC. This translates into CASSEWDRGSYEQYF.

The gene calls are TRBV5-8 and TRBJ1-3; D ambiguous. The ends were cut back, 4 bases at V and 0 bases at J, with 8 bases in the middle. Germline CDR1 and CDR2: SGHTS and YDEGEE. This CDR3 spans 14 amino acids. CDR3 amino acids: CASSQRASGNTIYF. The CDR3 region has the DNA TGTGCCAGCAGCCAGCGAGCCTCTGGAAACACCATATATTTT.

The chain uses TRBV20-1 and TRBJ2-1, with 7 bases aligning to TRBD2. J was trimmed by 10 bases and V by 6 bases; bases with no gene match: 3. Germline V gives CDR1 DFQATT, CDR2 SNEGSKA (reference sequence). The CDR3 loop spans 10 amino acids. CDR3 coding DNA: TGCAGTGCCGGGACTATCGAGCAGTTCTTC. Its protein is CSAGTIEQFF.

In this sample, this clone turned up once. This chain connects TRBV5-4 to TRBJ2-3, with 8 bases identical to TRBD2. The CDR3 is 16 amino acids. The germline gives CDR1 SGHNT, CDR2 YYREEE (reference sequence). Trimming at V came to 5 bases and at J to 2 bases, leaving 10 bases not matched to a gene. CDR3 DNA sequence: TGTGCCAGCAGGCCCGGCGGGGGGACTCCCACAGATACGCAGTATTTT. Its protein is CASRPGGGTPTDTQYF.

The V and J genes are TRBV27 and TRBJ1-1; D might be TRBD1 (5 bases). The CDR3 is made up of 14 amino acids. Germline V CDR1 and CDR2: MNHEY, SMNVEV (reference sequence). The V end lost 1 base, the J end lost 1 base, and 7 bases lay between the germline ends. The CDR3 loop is CASSLWGENTEAFF. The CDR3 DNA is TGTGCCAGCAGTTTATGGGGGGAGAACACTGAAGCTTTCTTT.

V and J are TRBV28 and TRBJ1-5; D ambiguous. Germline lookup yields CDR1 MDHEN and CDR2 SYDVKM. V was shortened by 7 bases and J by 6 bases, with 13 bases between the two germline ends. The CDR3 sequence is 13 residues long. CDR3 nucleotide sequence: TGTGCCAGCACCAATACTAGGGTTCAGCCCCAGCATTTT. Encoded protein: CASTNTRVQPQHF.

The CDR3 DNA reads TGTGCCAGCAGCTTGTACGGGGGGGTGGGAAGCGAGCAGTACTTC. The encoded protein is CASSLYGGVGSEQYF. The chain recombines TRBV5-6 with TRBJ2-7; TRBD2 aligns across 8 bases. CDR1 and CDR2 from the germline V gene are SGHDT and YYEEEE. CDR3 size: 15 residues. The V and J ends lost 1 base and 6 bases, in that order; junction bases with no gene match: 9.

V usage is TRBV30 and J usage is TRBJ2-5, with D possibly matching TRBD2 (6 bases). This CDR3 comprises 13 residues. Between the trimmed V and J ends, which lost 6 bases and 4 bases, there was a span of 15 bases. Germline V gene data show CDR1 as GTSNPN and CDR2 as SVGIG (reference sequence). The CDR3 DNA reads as TGTGCCTGCAGACTAGTAAGTCGAGAGACCCAGTACTTC. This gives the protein CACRLVSRETQYF.

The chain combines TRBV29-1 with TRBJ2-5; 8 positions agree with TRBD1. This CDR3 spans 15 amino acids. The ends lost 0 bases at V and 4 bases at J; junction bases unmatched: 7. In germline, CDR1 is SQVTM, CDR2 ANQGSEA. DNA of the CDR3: TGCAGCGTTGAAGACCAGGCCGACAGGGGAGAGACCCAGTACTTC. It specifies CSVEDQADRGETQYF.

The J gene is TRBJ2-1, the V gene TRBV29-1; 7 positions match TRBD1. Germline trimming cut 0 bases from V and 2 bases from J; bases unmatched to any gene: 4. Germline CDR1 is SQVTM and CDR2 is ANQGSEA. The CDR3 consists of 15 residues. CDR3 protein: CSVEDWDSAYNEQFF. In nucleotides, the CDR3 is TGCAGCGTTGAAGACTGGGACAGCGCCTACAATGAGCAGTTCTTC.

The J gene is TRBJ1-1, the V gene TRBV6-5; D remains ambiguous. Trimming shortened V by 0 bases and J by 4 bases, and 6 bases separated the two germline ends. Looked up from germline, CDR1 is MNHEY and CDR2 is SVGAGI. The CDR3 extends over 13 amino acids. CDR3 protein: CASSYSRATEAFF. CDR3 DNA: TGTGCCAGCAGTTACTCGAGGGCCACTGAAGCTTTCTTT.

CDR3 in DNA: TGTGCCAGCAGCTGGATGCGGGACCCCGAAGGAAAGACCCAGTACTTC. It translates to CASSWMRDPEGKTQYF. The chain carries TRBV7-2 and TRBJ2-5; a possible D gene is TRBD2 (6 bases). V was pared by 4 bases and J by 6 bases, with 21 bases between. Looked up from germline, CDR1 is SGHTA and CDR2 is FQGNSA. The CDR3 runs to 16 residues.